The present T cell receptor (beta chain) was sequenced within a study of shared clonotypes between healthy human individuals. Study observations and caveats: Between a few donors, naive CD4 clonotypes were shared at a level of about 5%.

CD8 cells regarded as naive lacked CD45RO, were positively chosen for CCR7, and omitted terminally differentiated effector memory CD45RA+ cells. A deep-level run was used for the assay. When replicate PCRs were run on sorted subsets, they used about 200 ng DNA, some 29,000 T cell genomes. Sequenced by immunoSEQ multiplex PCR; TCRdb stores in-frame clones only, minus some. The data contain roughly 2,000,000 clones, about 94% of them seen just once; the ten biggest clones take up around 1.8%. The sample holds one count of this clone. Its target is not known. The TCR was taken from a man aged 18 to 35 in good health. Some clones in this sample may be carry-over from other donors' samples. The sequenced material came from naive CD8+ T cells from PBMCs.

DNA for the CDR3: TGCGCCAGCAGCCAAGATACTCGGGAGCAGTACTTC. Its translation: CASSQDTREQYF. The chain is built from TRBV4-1 and TRBJ2-7; D remains ambiguous. Germline-derived CDR1 and CDR2 are MGHRA and YSYEKL. The CDR3 is 12 amino acids. V was cut by 0 bases and J by 7 bases, with 7 bases left in between.